This T cell receptor beta chain appears in the sequencing data of a study of shared clonotypes between healthy human individuals. On the study more broadly: The plates for each donor numbered three CD4 naive, three CD4 memory, two CD8 naive and one CD8 memory. Study-wide findings and caveats: The low donor count limited represented genetic and exposure-history diversity. All-four-donor shared clonotypes had higher generation probabilities than non-shared clonotypes did.

Points on this clone: Its matching antigen is unknown.

Assay: immunoSEQ multiplex PCR; the TCRdb copy retains only in-frame clones and omits some. The sample shows roughly 2 million clones, around 96% of them seen only once. Terminally differentiated effector memory CD45RA+ cells were left out of the naive CD8 fraction, which was CD45RO-negative and positively selected for CCR7. The healthy adult donors were HIV-negative and reported no recent acute infections or vaccinations. This CDR3 comprises 15 residues. V lost 2 bases and J 0 bases, leaving 11 bases between the germline ends. Germline values: CDR1 GTSNPN, CDR2 SVGIG (reference sequence). The receptor comes from a man younger than 35 in good health. The material sequenced was naive CD8+ T cells sorted from blood. The chain carries TRBV30 and TRBJ1-3; a possible D gene is TRBD1 (5 bases). CDR3: CAWSRGPSSGNTIYF. In DNA form, the CDR3 reads TGTGCCTGGAGTAGGGGACCCAGCTCTGGAAACACCATATATTTT.